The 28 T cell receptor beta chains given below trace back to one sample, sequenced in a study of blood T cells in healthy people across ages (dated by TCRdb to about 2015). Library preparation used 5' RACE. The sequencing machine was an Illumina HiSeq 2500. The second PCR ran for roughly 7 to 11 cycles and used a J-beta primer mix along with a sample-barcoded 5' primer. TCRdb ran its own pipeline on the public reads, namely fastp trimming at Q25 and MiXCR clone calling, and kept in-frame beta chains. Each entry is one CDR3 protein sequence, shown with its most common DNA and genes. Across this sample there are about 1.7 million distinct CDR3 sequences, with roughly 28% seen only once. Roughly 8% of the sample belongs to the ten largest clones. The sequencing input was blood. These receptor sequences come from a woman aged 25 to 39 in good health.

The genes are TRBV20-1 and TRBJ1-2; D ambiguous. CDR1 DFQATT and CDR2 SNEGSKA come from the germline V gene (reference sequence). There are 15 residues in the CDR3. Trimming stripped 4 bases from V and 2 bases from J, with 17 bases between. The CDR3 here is CSANVADLENYGYTF. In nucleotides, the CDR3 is TGCAGTGCTAACGTCGCGGACCTCGAGAACTATGGCTACACCTTC.

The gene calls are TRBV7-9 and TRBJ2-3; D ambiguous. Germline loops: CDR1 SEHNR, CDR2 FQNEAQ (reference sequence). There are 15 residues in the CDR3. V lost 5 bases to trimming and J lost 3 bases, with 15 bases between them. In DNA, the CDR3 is TGTGCCAGCAGCAGCTTACACACATATACAGATACGCAGTATTTT. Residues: CASSSLHTYTDTQYF. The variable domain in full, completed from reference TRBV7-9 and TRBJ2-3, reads DTGVSQNPRHKITKRGQNVTFRCDPISEHNRLYWYRQTLGQGPEFLTYFQNEAQLEKSRLLSDRFSAERPKGSFSTLEIQRTEQGDSAMYLCASSSLHTYTDTQYFGPGTRLTVL.

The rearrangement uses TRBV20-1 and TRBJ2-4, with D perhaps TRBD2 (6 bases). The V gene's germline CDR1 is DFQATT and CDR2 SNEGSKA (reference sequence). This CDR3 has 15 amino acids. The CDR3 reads CSAPEEAGAKNIQYF. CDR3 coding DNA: TGCAGCGCCCCTGAGGAGGCGGGGGCCAAAAACATTCAGTACTTC.

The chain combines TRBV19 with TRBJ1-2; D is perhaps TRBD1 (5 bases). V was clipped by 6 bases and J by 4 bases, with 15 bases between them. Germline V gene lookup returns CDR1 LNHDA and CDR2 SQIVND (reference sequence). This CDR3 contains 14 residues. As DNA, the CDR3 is TGTGCCAGTAGGCCAATCGGGACGGCCTATGGCTACACCTTC. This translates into CASRPIGTAYGYTF.

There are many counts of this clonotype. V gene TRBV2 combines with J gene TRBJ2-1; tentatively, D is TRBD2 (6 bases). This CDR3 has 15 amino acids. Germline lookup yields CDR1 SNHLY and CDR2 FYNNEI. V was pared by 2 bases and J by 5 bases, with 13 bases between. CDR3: CASSEQEGYDNEQFF. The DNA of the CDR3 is TGTGCCAGCAGTGAACAGGAGGGGTACGACAATGAGCAGTTCTTC. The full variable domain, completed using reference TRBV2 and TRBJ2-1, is EPEVTQTPSHQVTQMGQEVILRCVPISNHLYFYWYRQILGQKVEFLVSFYNNEISEKSEIFDDQFSVERPDGSNFTLKIRSTKLEDSAMYFCASSEQEGYDNEQFFGPGTRLTVL.

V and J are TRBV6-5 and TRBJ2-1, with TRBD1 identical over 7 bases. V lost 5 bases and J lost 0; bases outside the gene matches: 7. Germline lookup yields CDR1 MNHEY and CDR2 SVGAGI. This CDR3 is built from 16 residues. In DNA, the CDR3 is TGTGCCAGCAGTCAGCGACAGGGAAGCTCCTACAATGAGCAGTTCTTC. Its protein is CASSQRQGSSYNEQFF.

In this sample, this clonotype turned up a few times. This CDR3 reads CASSSVGEYTGELFF. Here the CDR3 DNA reads TGTGCCAGCAGCTCGGTAGGCGAGTACACCGGGGAGCTGTTTTTT. The chain recombines TRBV5-5 with TRBJ2-2, with D unclear. CDR3 length: 15 residues. Deletions cut 3 bases from V and 3 bases from J, with 12 bases between. Germline lookup yields CDR1 SGHKS and CDR2 YYEKEE (reference sequence).

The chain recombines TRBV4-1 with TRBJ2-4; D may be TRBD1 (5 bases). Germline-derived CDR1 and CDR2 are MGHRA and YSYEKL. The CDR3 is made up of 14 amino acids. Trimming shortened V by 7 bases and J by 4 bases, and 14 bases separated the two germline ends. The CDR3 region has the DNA TGCGCCAGCACCCCTGAGACAGAGAAAAACATTCAGTACTTC. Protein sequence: CASTPETEKNIQYF.

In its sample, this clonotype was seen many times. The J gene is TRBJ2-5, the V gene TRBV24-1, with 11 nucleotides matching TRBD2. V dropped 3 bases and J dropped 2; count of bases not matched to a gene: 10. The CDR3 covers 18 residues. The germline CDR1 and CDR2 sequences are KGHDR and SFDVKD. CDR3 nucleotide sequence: TGTGCCACCAGTGATGGTCTACTAGCGGGGGCGAAGCAAGAGACCCAGTACTTC. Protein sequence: CATSDGLLAGAKQETQYF.

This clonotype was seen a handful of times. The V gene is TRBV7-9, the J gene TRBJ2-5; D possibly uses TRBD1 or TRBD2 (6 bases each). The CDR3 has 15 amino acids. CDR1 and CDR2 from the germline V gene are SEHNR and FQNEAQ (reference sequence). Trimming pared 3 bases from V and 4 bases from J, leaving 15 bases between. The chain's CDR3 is CASSFITGRSETQYF. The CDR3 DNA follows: TGTGCCAGCAGCTTCATTACAGGGAGGTCAGAGACCCAGTACTTC.

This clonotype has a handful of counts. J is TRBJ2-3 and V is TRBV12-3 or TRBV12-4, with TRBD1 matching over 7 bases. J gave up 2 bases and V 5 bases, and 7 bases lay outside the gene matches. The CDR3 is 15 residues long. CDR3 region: CASSHRQGYTDTQYF. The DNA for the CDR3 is TGTGCCAGCAGTCACAGACAGGGATACACAGATACGCAGTATTTT.

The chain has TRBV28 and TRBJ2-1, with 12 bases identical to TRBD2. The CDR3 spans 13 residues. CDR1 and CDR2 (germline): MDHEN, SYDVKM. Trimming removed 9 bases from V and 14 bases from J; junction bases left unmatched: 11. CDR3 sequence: CASTSGGPPVEFF. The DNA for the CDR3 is TGTGCCAGTACTAGCGGGGGGCCCCCGGTGGAGTTCTTC.

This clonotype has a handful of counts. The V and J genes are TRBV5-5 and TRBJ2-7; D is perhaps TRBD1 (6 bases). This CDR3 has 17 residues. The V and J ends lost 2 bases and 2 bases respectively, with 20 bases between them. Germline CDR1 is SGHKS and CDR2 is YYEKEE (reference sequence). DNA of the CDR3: TGTGCCAGCAGCTTCCGGGCCCTGGATGGGGGCGCCTACGAGCAGTACTTC. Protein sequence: CASSFRALDGGAYEQYF.

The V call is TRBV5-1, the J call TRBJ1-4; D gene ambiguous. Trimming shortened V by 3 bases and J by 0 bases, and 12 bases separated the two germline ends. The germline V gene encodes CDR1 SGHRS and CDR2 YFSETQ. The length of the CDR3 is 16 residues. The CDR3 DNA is TGCGCCAGCAGCTCGGGTGCCCGAGCAACTAATGAAAAACTGTTTTTT. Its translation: CASSSGARATNEKLFF.

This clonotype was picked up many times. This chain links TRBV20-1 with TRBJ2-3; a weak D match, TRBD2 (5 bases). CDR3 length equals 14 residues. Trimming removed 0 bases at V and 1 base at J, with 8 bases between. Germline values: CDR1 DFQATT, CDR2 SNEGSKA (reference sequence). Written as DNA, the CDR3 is TGCAGTGCTAGAGATTGGCGGGGCACAGATACGCAGTATTTT. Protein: CSARDWRGTDTQYF.

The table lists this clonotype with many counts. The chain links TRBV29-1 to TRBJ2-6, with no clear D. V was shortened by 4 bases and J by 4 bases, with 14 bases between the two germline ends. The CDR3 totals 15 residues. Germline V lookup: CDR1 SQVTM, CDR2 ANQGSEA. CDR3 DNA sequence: TGCAGCGTTGTTTCCTTAGTGACCGGGGCCAACGTCCTGACTTTC. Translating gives CSVVSLVTGANVLTF.

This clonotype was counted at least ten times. The DNA of the CDR3 is TGTGCCATCAGGCGGACTAGCGGTCGGAATGAGCAGTTCTTC. Protein product: CAIRRTSGRNEQFF. The chain carries TRBV10-3 and TRBJ2-1, with 10 nucleotides matching TRBD2. V lost 6 bases, J lost 7 bases, and 6 bases stayed unmatched. The CDR3 runs 14 residues. Germline V lookup: CDR1 ENHRY, CDR2 SYGVKD.

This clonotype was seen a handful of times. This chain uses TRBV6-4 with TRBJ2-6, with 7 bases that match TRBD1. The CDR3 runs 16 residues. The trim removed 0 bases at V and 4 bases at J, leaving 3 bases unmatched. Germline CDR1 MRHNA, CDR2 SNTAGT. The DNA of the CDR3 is TGTGCCAGCAGTGACTCAAGGGGGCTGGGGGCCAACGTCCTGACTTTC. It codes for CASSDSRGLGANVLTF.

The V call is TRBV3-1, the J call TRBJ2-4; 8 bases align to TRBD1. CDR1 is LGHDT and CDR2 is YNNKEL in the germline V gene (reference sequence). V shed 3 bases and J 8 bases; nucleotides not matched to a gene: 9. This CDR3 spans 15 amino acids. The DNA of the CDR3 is TGTGCCAGCAGCCACTGGGACAGGCGAAAGGACATTCAGTACTTC. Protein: CASSHWDRRKDIQYF.

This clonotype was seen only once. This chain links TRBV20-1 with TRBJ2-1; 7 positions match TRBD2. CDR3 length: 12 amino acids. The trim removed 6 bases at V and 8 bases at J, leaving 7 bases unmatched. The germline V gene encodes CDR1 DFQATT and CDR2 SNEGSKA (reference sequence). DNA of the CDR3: TGCAGTGCCCCGACTAGCCTCGATGAGCAGTTCTTC. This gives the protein CSAPTSLDEQFF.

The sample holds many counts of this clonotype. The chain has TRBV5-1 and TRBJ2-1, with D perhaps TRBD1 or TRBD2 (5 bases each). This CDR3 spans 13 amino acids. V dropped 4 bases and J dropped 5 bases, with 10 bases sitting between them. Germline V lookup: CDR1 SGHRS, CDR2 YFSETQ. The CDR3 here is CASSTGTHNEQFF. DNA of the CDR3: TGCGCCAGCAGCACCGGGACCCACAATGAGCAGTTCTTC.

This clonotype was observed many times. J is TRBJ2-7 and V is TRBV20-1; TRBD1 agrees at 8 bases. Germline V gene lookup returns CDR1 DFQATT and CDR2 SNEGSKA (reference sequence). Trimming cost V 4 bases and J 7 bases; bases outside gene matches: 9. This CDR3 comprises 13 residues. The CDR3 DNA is TGCAGTGCTACCCGGACAGGGACGGAAGAGCAGTACTTC. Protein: CSATRTGTEEQYF.

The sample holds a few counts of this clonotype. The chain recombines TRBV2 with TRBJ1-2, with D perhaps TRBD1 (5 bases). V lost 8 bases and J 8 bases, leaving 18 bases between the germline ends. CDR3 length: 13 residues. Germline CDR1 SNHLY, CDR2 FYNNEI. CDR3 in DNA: TGTGCCAGCCTAATCCAACCGCAGGGAGGCTACACCTTC. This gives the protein CASLIQPQGGYTF.

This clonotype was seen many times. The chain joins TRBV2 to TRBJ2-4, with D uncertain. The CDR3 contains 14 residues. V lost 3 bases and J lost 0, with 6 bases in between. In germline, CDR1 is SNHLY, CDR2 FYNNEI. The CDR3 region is CASSDGIAKNIQYF. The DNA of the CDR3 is TGTGCCAGCAGTGACGGAATAGCCAAAAACATTCAGTACTTC. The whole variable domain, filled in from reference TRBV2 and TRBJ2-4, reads EPEVTQTPSHQVTQMGQEVILRCVPISNHLYFYWYRQILGQKVEFLVSFYNNEISEKSEIFDDQFSVERPDGSNFTLKIRSTKLEDSAMYFCASSDGIAKNIQYFGAGTRLSVL.

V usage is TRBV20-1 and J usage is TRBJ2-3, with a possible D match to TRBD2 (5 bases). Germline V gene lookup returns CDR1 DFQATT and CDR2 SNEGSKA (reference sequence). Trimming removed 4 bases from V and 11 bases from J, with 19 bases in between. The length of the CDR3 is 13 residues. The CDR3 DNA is TGCAGTGCTACCGGGGTCCTTAAGTGTGGGCAGTATTTT. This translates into CSATGVLKCGQYF.

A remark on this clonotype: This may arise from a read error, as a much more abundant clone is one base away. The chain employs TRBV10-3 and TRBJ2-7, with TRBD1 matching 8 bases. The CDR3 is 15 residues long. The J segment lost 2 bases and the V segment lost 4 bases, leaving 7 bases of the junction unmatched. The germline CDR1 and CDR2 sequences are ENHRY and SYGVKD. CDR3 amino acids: CAISGDRGGAYEQYF. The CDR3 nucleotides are TGTGCCATCAGTGGCGACAGGGGAGGCGCCTACGAGCAGTACTTC.

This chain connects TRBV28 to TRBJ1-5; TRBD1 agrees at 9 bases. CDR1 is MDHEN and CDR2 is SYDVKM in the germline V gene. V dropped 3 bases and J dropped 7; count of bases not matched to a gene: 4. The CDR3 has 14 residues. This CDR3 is CASSFLDRGQPQHF. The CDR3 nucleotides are TGTGCCAGCAGTTTCCTGGACAGGGGACAGCCCCAGCATTTT.

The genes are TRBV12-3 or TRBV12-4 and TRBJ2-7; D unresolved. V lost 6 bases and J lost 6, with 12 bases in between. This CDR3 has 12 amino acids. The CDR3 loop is CASSRTSVEQYF. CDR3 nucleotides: TGTGCCAGCAGCCGCACTTCGGTCGAGCAGTACTTC.